This T cell receptor (beta chain) was documented in a study of T cells in Graves' hyperthyroidism and ophthalmopathy. The TCR beta CDR3 regions underwent amplification using RNA transcripts as the source. The primer set for the first-round RT-PCR of the TCR CDR3 was HTBI. TCRdb called the multiplex PCR reads again in MiXCR, with one record for every CDR3 protein. The data contain hundreds of thousands of distinct CDR3 sequences, around 20% of them singletons. This clonotype was counted only a few times. The V end was cut by 3 bases, the J end by 4 bases, with 6 bases between. This CDR3 region has 13 residues. CDR1 is LGHDT and CDR2 is YNNKEL in the germline V gene (reference sequence).

This chain uses TRBV3-1 with TRBJ1-4; unclear D gene. The receptor was derived from a man aged 40-55 years with Graves' ophthalmopathy. Sequencing was done on a sample of blood. CDR3 DNA: TGTGCCAGCAGCCATGGGATTAATGAAAAACTGTTTTTT. Translating it yields CASSHGINEKLFF.